Below, 20 T cell receptor beta chains from the same sample are listed, as sequenced in a study of blood T cell repertoires in COVID-19. TCRdb keeps only in-frame clones here, not all; method: immunoSEQ multiplex PCR. This table has 70,000 or so clones, 88% appearing once. What was sequenced was peripheral blood. Receptor source: a human donor in a cohort sampled during active COVID-19.

The chain links TRBV6-6 to TRBJ1-1; a weak D match, TRBD1 (5 bases). The CDR3 is 14 residues long. In germline, CDR1 is MNHNY, CDR2 SVGAGI (reference sequence). V dropped 5 bases and J dropped 3 bases, with 13 bases sitting between them. This CDR3 is CASSPQGGYTEAFF. The CDR3, as DNA: TGTGCCAGCAGTCCCCAGGGTGGGTACACTGAAGCTTTCTTT.

The V gene is TRBV24-1, the J gene TRBJ2-3; tentatively, D is TRBD2 (6 bases). V shed 4 bases and J shed 7 bases, with 11 bases lying between them. Germline V gives CDR1 KGHDR, CDR2 SFDVKD. CDR3 length: 13 residues. CDR3 sequence reads: CATSDGRTNTQYF. The CDR3 bases are TGTGCCACCAGTGACGGGAGAACCAATACGCAGTATTTT.

The chain links TRBV10-3 to TRBJ2-1, with D possibly TRBD2 on 5 matching bases. Trimming removed 11 bases at V and 1 base at J, with 15 bases between. The CDR3 loop spans 14 amino acids. Germline assignment: CDR1 ENHRY and CDR2 SYGVKD. The DNA for the CDR3 is TGTGCCTCCGGAGGCGGAGGATCCTACAATGAGCAGTTCTTC. As protein: CASGGGGSYNEQFF.

This clone was detected a few times. This chain joins TRBV11-2 and TRBJ2-7; D may be TRBD2 (6 bases). CDR1 is SGHAT and CDR2 is FQNNGV in the germline V gene. CDR3 length: 15 residues. V was clipped by 2 bases and J by 5 bases, with 16 bases between them. The chain's CDR3 is CASSLSGSGLNEQYV. CDR3 DNA sequence: TGTGCCAGCAGCTTATCGGGGAGCGGGCTGAACGAGCAGTACGTC.

V is TRBV29-1 and J is TRBJ1-1, with D maybe TRBD1 (5 bases). V lost 7 bases, J lost 4 bases, and 16 bases lay in between. Germline V gene data show CDR1 as SQVTM and CDR2 as ANQGSEA. This CDR3 has 13 amino acids. CDR3 bases: TGCAGCGGGCTATTACAGGTACGCACTGAAGCTTTCTTT. Protein sequence: CSGLLQVRTEAFF.

This clone was found many times. The J gene is TRBJ2-4, the V gene TRBV7-9; TRBD1 matches 7 bases. The CDR3 sequence is 16 residues long. Germline V CDR1 and CDR2: SEHNR, FQNEAQ (reference sequence). The ends lost 5 bases at V and 0 bases at J; junction bases unmatched: 7. The CDR3: CASSPGTAIAKNIQYF. In nucleotides, the CDR3 is TGTGCCAGCAGCCCTGGGACAGCCATAGCCAAAAACATTCAGTACTTC. Based on the CDR3 plus reference TRBV7-9 and TRBJ2-4, the full variable domain is DTGVSQNPRHKITKRGQNVTFRCDPISEHNRLYWYRQTLGQGPEFLTYFQNEAQLEKSRLLSDRFSAERPKGSFSTLEIQRTEQGDSAMYLCASSPGTAIAKNIQYFGAGTRLSVL.

The J gene is TRBJ2-2, the V gene TRBV28; the match to TRBD1 covers 7 bases. The CDR3 is 14 amino acids. J gave up 2 bases and V 5 bases, and 2 bases lay outside the gene matches. In germline, CDR1 is MDHEN, CDR2 SYDVKM. In nucleotides, the CDR3 is TGTGCCAGCAGTACAGGGGTCAACACCGGGGAGCTGTTTTTT. Its protein is CASSTGVNTGELFF. Drawing the rest from reference TRBV28 and TRBJ2-2, the complete variable domain is DVKVTQSSRYLVKRTGEKVFLECVQDMDHENMFWYRQDPGLGLRLIYFSYDVKMKEKGDIPEGYSVSREKKERFSLILESASTNQTSMYLCASSTGVNTGELFFGEGSRLTVL.

The V call is TRBV11-2, the J call TRBJ1-1, with D maybe TRBD1 (5 bases). The germline V and J ends were trimmed by 3 bases and 4 bases, with 12 bases remaining between them. Per germline, CDR1 SGHAT and CDR2 FQNNGV. The CDR3 is made up of 14 amino acids. CDR3 coding DNA: TGTGCCAGCAGCTTTCGCCAGGGAAGCACTGAAGCTTTCTTT. Protein: CASSFRQGSTEAFF.

This clone was observed a single time. The chain links TRBV5-1 to TRBJ2-1, with D maybe TRBD2 (6 bases). The CDR3 is 15 residues long. The V and J ends lost 1 base and 10 bases respectively, with 18 bases between them. CDR1 is SGHRS and CDR2 is YFSETQ in the germline V gene. The DNA of the CDR3 is TGCGCCAGCAGCTTGTTCGGGGGAGTAAGGCAGGAGCAGTTCTTC. This sequence encodes CASSLFGGVRQEQFF. Combining the CDR3 with reference TRBV5-1 and TRBJ2-1 gives the whole variable domain KAGVTQTPRYLIKTRGQQVTLSCSPISGHRSVSWYQQTPGQGLQFLFEYFSETQRNKGNFPGRFSGRQFSNSRSEMNVSTLELGDSALYLCASSLFGGVRQEQFFGPGTRLTVL.

The rearrangement uses TRBV2 and TRBJ1-4; D is perhaps TRBD1 (6 bases). Germline CDR1 reads SNHLY; CDR2 reads FYNNEI. The CDR3 spans 15 residues. Trimming cost V 5 bases and J 7 bases, with 17 bases left between them. CDR3 sequence reads: CASSPVTGGGEKLFF. The CDR3 DNA sequence: TGTGCCAGCAGTCCTGTGACAGGCGGGGGTGAAAAACTGTTTTTT.

The rearrangement links TRBV5-6 to TRBJ2-1, with D perhaps TRBD2 (6 bases). The CDR3 runs to 16 residues. The germline V gene has CDR1 SGHDT and CDR2 YYEEEE. The V end was cut by 4 bases, the J end by 4 bases, with 18 bases between. The CDR3 loop reads CASSAMLEGPYNEQFF. CDR3 in DNA: TGTGCCAGCAGCGCCATGCTGGAGGGACCTTACAATGAGCAGTTCTTC. The full variable domain, completed using reference TRBV5-6 and TRBJ2-1, is DAGVTQSPTHLIKTRGQQVTLRCSPKSGHDTVSWYQQALGQGPQFIFQYYEEEERQRGNFPDRFSGHQFPNYSSELNVNALLLGDSALYLCASSAMLEGPYNEQFFGPGTRLTVL.

This clone was seen more than once but under ten times. This chain joins TRBV2 and TRBJ2-1; D remains ambiguous. This CDR3 is 12 amino acids long. With 5 bases removed from V and 4 bases from J, the gap between germline ends came to 6 bases. CDR1 SNHLY and CDR2 FYNNEI come from the germline V gene. The CDR3, as DNA: TGTGCCAGCAGTCTTATGTACAATGAGCAGTTCTTC. This gives the protein CASSLMYNEQFF.

J is TRBJ2-7 and V is TRBV27, with 7 bases fitting TRBD1. The length of the CDR3 is 15 residues. After removal of 3 bases from V and 4 bases from J, the junction contained 9 bases not matched to a gene. The germline CDR1 and CDR2 sequences are MNHEY and SMNVEV (reference sequence). Here the CDR3 reads CASSLKAGGSYEQYF. In DNA form, the CDR3 reads TGTGCCAGCAGTTTGAAGGCAGGGGGATCGTACGAGCAGTACTTC.

V usage is TRBV9 and J usage is TRBJ2-3; 13 bases are a match to TRBD2. V lost 0 bases and J lost 6; bases outside the gene matches: 7. CDR1 and CDR2 from the germline V gene are SGDLS and YYNGEE. CDR3 size: 17 residues. This CDR3 reads CASSVGQLAGGVDTQYF. The CDR3 region has the DNA TGTGCCAGCAGCGTAGGCCAACTAGCGGGGGGGGTTGATACGCAGTATTTT.

This clone was picked up one time. V and J are TRBV25-1 and TRBJ1-2, with D perhaps matching TRBD1 (6 bases). The CDR3 spans 12 residues. CDR1 and CDR2 (germline): MGHDK, SYGVNS. V lost 6 bases to trimming and J lost 8 bases, with 13 bases between them. The CDR3 bases are TGTGCCAGCAGAACAGGGAATCGAGGCTACACCTTC. Its protein is CASRTGNRGYTF.

The chain links TRBV12-3 or TRBV12-4 to TRBJ2-7, with D tentatively TRBD2 (5 bases). Trimming took off 2 bases at V and 7 bases at J, with 12 bases between the two ends. This CDR3 contains 13 residues. The CDR3 DNA reads TGTGCCAGCAGTTTACGGGAAGTGGGGGAGCAGTACGTC. Protein sequence: CASSLREVGEQYV.

The gene calls are TRBV5-4 and TRBJ1-2, with D hard to call. CDR1 SGHNT and CDR2 YYREEE come from the germline V gene (reference sequence). V was shortened by 2 bases and J by 1 base, with 15 bases between the two germline ends. The CDR3 is 16 residues long. CDR3 protein: CASSFYLGSFNYGYTF. For the CDR3, the DNA is TGTGCCAGCAGCTTTTACCTAGGCAGTTTTAACTATGGCTACACCTTC.

The chain uses TRBV11-2 and TRBJ2-1; 10 bases agree with TRBD2. This CDR3 contains 16 residues. Germline CDR1 and CDR2: SGHAT and FQNNGV. Trimming cost V 1 base and J 10 bases; bases outside gene matches: 10. The CDR3 DNA reads TGTGCCAGCAGCTTAGGGCTAGCGGGAGTATGGGGCGAGCAGTTCTTC. Translated: CASSLGLAGVWGEQFF.

The CDR3 here is CASSQQLSRGQYF. The CDR3 nucleotides read TGTGCCAGCAGCCAGCAACTTAGTCGAGGGCAGTACTTC. V gene TRBV3-1 (or the pseudogene TRBV3-2) combines with J gene TRBJ2-7; D is uncertain. Germline CDR1 reads LGHDT; CDR2 reads YNNKEL (reference sequence). The V end was cut by 3 bases, the J end by 9 bases, with 15 bases between. The CDR3 runs to 13 residues.

The rearrangement uses TRBV2 and TRBJ2-5, with 10 bases identical to TRBD2. CDR3 size: 14 residues. Germline CDR1 SNHLY, CDR2 FYNNEI. Trimming took 4 bases from V and 5 from J; bases not matched to a gene: 4. The CDR3 reads CASSVQLAGETQYF. The CDR3, as DNA: TGTGCCAGCAGTGTTCAACTAGCGGGGGAGACCCAGTACTTC. The variable domain in full, completed from reference TRBV2 and TRBJ2-5, reads EPEVTQTPSHQVTQMGQEVILRCVPISNHLYFYWYRQILGQKVEFLVSFYNNEISEKSEIFDDQFSVERPDGSNFTLKIRSTKLEDSAMYFCASSVQLAGETQYFGPGTRLLVL.